One and the same sample provided the 28 T cell receptor beta chains below, sequenced in a study of T cell clones after liver transplantation. Produced via immunoSEQ multiplex PCR; TCRdb's table is partial and in-frame only. In the table there are more than 95,000 clones, around 80% of which are singletons. The specimen was CD4+ T cells from blood, collected around 44 months after liver transplant. The receptors shown here come from a human patient who received a liver transplant. A subset of T cells may come from the graft donor.

This chain links TRBV11-3 with TRBJ2-7; D gene unclear. CDR1 is SGHNT and CDR2 is YENEEA in the germline V gene. With 5 bases removed from V and 7 bases from J, the gap between germline ends came to 12 bases. The CDR3 spans 12 residues. The chain's CDR3 is CASSHRGGEQYF. The CDR3 DNA is TGTGCCAGCAGCCACCGAGGCGGAGAGCAGTACTTC.

The chain has TRBV28 and TRBJ2-7, with TRBD2 as a possible D gene (6 bases). Trimming stripped 8 bases from V and 2 bases from J, with 16 bases between. Germline V gene data show CDR1 as MDHEN and CDR2 as SYDVKM. The CDR3 runs to 14 residues. CDR3 nucleotide sequence: TGTGCCAGCCCCGGGACTTACCCCCCCTACGAGCAGTACTTC. Its protein product is CASPGTYPPYEQYF.

This chain connects TRBV6-5 to TRBJ1-5; D is undetermined. The germline V gene encodes CDR1 MNHEY and CDR2 SVGAGI. This CDR3 spans 15 amino acids. The ends were cut back, 4 bases at V and 0 bases at J, with 10 bases in the middle. CDR3 nucleotide sequence: TGTGCCAGCAGTTCAGGATTCTATAGCAATCAGCCCCAGCATTTT. Protein sequence: CASSSGFYSNQPQHF.

V usage is TRBV7-2 and J usage is TRBJ1-5; D not certain. Trimming took off 2 bases at V and 3 bases at J, with 5 bases between the two ends. This CDR3 comprises 13 residues. Germline lookup yields CDR1 SGHTA and CDR2 FQGNSA. CDR3 in amino acids: CASSLIDNQPQHF. The CDR3 DNA reads as TGTGCCAGCAGCTTAATCGACAATCAGCCCCAGCATTTT.

This sequence joins TRBV7-6 and TRBJ2-2; D is uncertain. The CDR3 spans 14 residues. Germline V gene sequence: CDR1 SGHVS, CDR2 FNYEAQ. Trimming left V 5 bases short and J 0 bases short, with 7 bases between. This CDR3 reads CASSPTANTGELFF. CDR3 coding DNA: TGTGCCAGCAGCCCTACAGCGAACACCGGGGAGCTGTTTTTT.

Ten or more counts support this clone. The junction does not match germline at one end; this may be a read error. Other nucleotide sequences in the sample specify the same CDR3. V is TRBV6-1 and J is TRBJ1-5; TRBD1 aligns across 11 bases. The CDR3 contains 14 residues. The germline V gene has CDR1 MNHNS and CDR2 SASEGT. The CDR3 loop is CASSWTGGNQPQHF. CDR3 sequence (DNA): TGTGCCAGCAGTTGGACAGGGGGCAACCAGCCCCAGCATTTT.

The chain combines TRBV11-3 with TRBJ2-2; 9 nucleotides agree with TRBD2. The germline CDR1 and CDR2 sequences are SGHNT and YENEEA. The CDR3 is 16 residues long. J lost 8 bases, V lost 4 bases, and 11 bases had no gene match. CDR3 bases: TGTGCCAGCAGCTGGGAGGAGAGTAGCGGGAGTGGGGAGCTGTTTTTT. Amino acids: CASSWEESSGSGELFF. The complete variable domain, with remaining parts taken from reference TRBV11-3 and TRBJ2-2, reads EAGVVQSPRYKIIEKKQPVAFWCNPISGHNTLYWYLQNLGQGPELLIRYENEEAVDDSQLPKDRFSAERLKGVDSTLKIQPAELGDSAVYLCASSWEESSGSGELFFGEGSRLTVL.

This chain uses TRBV7-7 with TRBJ1-1; 8 bases are shared with TRBD1. This CDR3 has 13 residues. Germline lookup yields CDR1 SSHAT and CDR2 FNYEAQ (reference sequence). The V and J ends lost 1 base and 8 bases, in that order; junction bases with no gene match: 3. DNA for the CDR3: TGTGCCAGCAGCTTAGAGCCAGGGGGCGAAGCTTTCTTT. Translated, it gives CASSLEPGGEAFF. Full variable domain (outside the CDR3, taken from reference TRBV7-7 and TRBJ1-1): GAGVSQSPRYKVTKRGQDVTLRCDPISSHATLYWYQQALGQGPEFLTYFNYEAQPDKSGLPSDRFSAERPEGSISTLTIQRTEQRDSAMYRCASSLEPGGEAFFGQGTRLTVV.

The genes are TRBV18 and TRBJ2-3; maybe TRBD2 (6 bases). CDR3 size: 15 residues. Deletions cut 1 base from V and 4 bases from J, with 12 bases between. Looked up from germline, CDR1 is KGHSH and CDR2 is LQKENI. DNA for the CDR3: TGTGCCAGCTCACCACGATCCGGGAGCTCAGATACGCAGTATTTT. Protein sequence: CASSPRSGSSDTQYF.

J is TRBJ2-1 and V is TRBV5-1; 9 nucleotides agree with TRBD1. Germline trimming cut 4 bases from V and 10 bases from J; bases unmatched to any gene: 9. There are 14 residues in the CDR3. The V gene's germline CDR1 is SGHRS and CDR2 YFSETQ. CDR3 region: CASSPNLGQGEQFF. In DNA, the CDR3 is TGCGCCAGCAGCCCCAACCTCGGACAGGGGGAGCAGTTCTTC.

This clone was seen a single time. The genes are TRBV7-9 and TRBJ1-6, with 10 nucleotides matching TRBD1. There are 18 residues in the CDR3. V gave up 6 bases and J gave up 0 bases; unmatched junction bases: 8. Germline V CDR1 and CDR2: SEHNR, FQNEAQ (reference sequence). The CDR3 sequence is CASRGGQGSSSYNSPLHF. The CDR3 DNA follows: TGTGCCAGCAGGGGGGGACAGGGGTCGAGCTCCTATAATTCACCCCTCCACTTT.

This chain links TRBV10-1 with TRBJ2-1, with 9 bases lining up with TRBD2. The CDR3 sequence is 16 residues long. Trimming at V came to 2 bases and at J to 4 bases, leaving 6 bases not matched to a gene. Germline loops: CDR1 WNHNN, CDR2 SYGVQD (reference sequence). The CDR3 spells CASSETTSGWYNEQFF. CDR3 coding DNA: TGCGCCAGCAGTGAGACTACTAGCGGGTGGTACAATGAGCAGTTCTTC.

Here the CDR3 DNA reads TGTGCCAGCAGCTTAAAAGGGGGCACTTACACCGGGGAGCTGTTTTTT. As protein: CASSLKGGTYTGELFF. The chain joins TRBV7-2 to TRBJ2-2, with 7 bases lining up with TRBD1. V was pared by 2 bases and J by 3 bases, with 6 bases of the junction left unmatched. Germline lookup yields CDR1 SGHTA and CDR2 FQGNSA. This CDR3 region has 16 residues.

This chain uses TRBV19 with TRBJ1-5; 8 nucleotides align to TRBD1. This CDR3 is built from 15 residues. The germline V gene encodes CDR1 LNHDA and CDR2 SQIVND (reference sequence). The J segment lost 6 bases and the V segment lost 3 bases, leaving 7 bases of the junction unmatched. CDR3 amino acids: CASSIRQGTAQPQHF. The DNA of the CDR3 is TGTGCCAGTAGTATTAGACAGGGGACGGCTCAGCCCCAGCATTTT. The variable domain in full, with the rest retrieved from reference TRBV19 and TRBJ1-5, is DGGITQSPKYLFRKEGQNVTLSCEQNLNHDAMYWYRQDPGQGLRLIYYSQIVNDFQKGDIAEGYSVSREKKESFPLTVTSAQKNPTAFYLCASSIRQGTAQPQHFGDGTRLSIL.

This chain connects TRBV29-1 to TRBJ2-2, with no clear D. V lost 2 bases and J lost 0, with 10 bases in between. CDR1 is SQVTM, CDR2 ANQGSEA, per germline. The length of the CDR3 is 15 residues. CDR3 coding DNA: TGCAGCGTTGAAATTGCGCAGTCGAACACCGGGGAGCTGTTTTTT. Protein: CSVEIAQSNTGELFF.

V is TRBV11-2 and J is TRBJ2-3; D is unclear. Germline-derived CDR1 and CDR2 are SGHAT and FQNNGV. V was clipped by 0 bases and J by 3 bases, with 7 bases between them. This CDR3 is built from 14 residues. This CDR3 reads CASSLEGLTDTQYF. Written as DNA, the CDR3 is TGTGCCAGCAGCTTAGAGGGCTTGACAGATACGCAGTATTTT.

This clone has more than one count but fewer than ten. This chain uses TRBV19 with TRBJ1-5; D might be TRBD1 (5 bases). Germline CDR1 and CDR2: LNHDA and SQIVND (reference sequence). There are 13 residues in the CDR3. Trimming shortened V by 8 bases and J by 3 bases, and 11 bases separated the two germline ends. CDR3 DNA sequence: TGTGCCAGTGGGGCAGTATTCAATCAGCCCCAGCATTTT. It is translated as CASGAVFNQPQHF.

The count of this clone is one. The CDR3 reads CASSSNLRFPYEQYF. CDR3 nucleotides: TGTGCCAGCAGCTCTAACCTTAGGTTCCCTTACGAGCAGTACTTC. The J gene is TRBJ2-7, the V gene TRBV5-6, with D unresolved. CDR1 and CDR2 (germline): SGHDT, YYEEEE. V dropped 3 bases and J dropped 4 bases, with 17 bases sitting between them. The CDR3 consists of 15 residues.

The CDR3 sequence is CASSLGAGAGELFF. CDR3 bases: TGCGCCAGCAGCTTGGGGGCAGGGGCCGGGGAGCTGTTTTTT. This chain links TRBV5-1 with TRBJ2-2; TRBD1 is a possible D gene (6 bases). Trimming cost V 0 bases and J 6 bases, with 9 bases left between them. This CDR3 is built from 14 residues. CDR1 and CDR2 from the germline V gene are SGHRS and YFSETQ.

The chain has TRBV19 and TRBJ1-5; 7 nucleotides line up with TRBD1. The trim removed 6 bases at V and 0 bases at J, leaving 5 bases unmatched. The germline CDR1 and CDR2 sequences are LNHDA and SQIVND (reference sequence). The CDR3 consists of 15 residues. The chain's CDR3 is CASRTTGNSNQPQHF. In DNA form, the CDR3 reads TGTGCCAGTAGAACGACAGGGAATAGCAATCAGCCCCAGCATTTT.

This clone was seen a single time. The rearrangement joins TRBV7-3 to TRBJ2-1; 9 positions agree with TRBD1. Unmatched junction bases numbered 13, after V lost 4 bases and J lost 9 bases. This CDR3 spans 16 amino acids. Germline CDR1 is SGHTA and CDR2 is FQGTGA. This chain's CDR3 is CASSSSGTGRLAEQFF. The CDR3 DNA is TGTGCCAGCAGCTCCTCCGGGACAGGGAGGTTGGCTGAGCAGTTCTTC.

The chain links TRBV15 to TRBJ2-5; 10 bases line up with TRBD1. Germline-derived CDR1 and CDR2 are LNHNV and YYDKDF (reference sequence). CDR3 length: 14 residues. J gave up 5 bases and V 7 bases, and 7 bases lay outside the gene matches. CDR3 DNA: TGTGCCACCACCCGGGACAGGGGACAGGAGACCCAGTACTTC. Amino acid sequence: CATTRDRGQETQYF.

The chain recombines TRBV5-1 with TRBJ2-3; D perhaps matches TRBD2 (6 bases). The ends were cut back, 0 bases at V and 4 bases at J, with 12 bases in the middle. Germline CDR1 SGHRS, CDR2 YFSETQ. The CDR3 is 15 amino acids. CDR3 loop: CASSLEASEADTQYF. The CDR3 region has the DNA TGCGCCAGCAGCTTGGAAGCTAGCGAGGCAGATACGCAGTATTTT.

The chain recombines TRBV7-9 with TRBJ2-3, with TRBD2 matching over 11 bases. The V gene's germline CDR1 is SEHNR and CDR2 FQNEAQ (reference sequence). The CDR3 spans 18 residues. The V gene end was trimmed by 5 bases and the J gene end by 2 bases; junction bases not matched to a gene: 12. The CDR3 loop reads CASSALGLAGGYTDTQYF. As DNA, the CDR3 is TGTGCCAGCAGCGCCCTGGGGCTAGCGGGAGGATACACAGATACGCAGTATTTT.

The V and J genes are TRBV2 and TRBJ2-2; 14 bases line up with TRBD2. The trim removed 4 bases at V and 6 bases at J, leaving 1 base unmatched. The CDR3 runs 15 residues. The germline CDR1 and CDR2 sequences are SNHLY and FYNNEI. CDR3 protein: CASSGLAGGPGELFF. CDR3 bases: TGTGCCAGCAGTGGACTAGCGGGGGGGCCCGGGGAGCTGTTTTTT. The variable domain in full, with the rest retrieved from reference TRBV2 and TRBJ2-2, is EPEVTQTPSHQVTQMGQEVILRCVPISNHLYFYWYRQILGQKVEFLVSFYNNEISEKSEIFDDQFSVERPDGSNFTLKIRSTKLEDSAMYFCASSGLAGGPGELFFGEGSRLTVL.

J is TRBJ2-5 and V is TRBV21-1; TRBD2 was called by the table and not checked on the DNA. TRBV21-1 is designated a pseudogene. The CDR3 length is 17 residues. The CDR3 sequence is CASSYRESSGSQETQYF. The CDR3 nucleotides are TGTGCCAGCAGTTATCGGGAGTCTAGCGGGAGCCAAGAGACCCAGTACTTC.

The chain joins TRBV10-1 to TRBJ1-5, with no clear D. V lost 2 bases, J lost 3 bases, and 5 bases lay in between. CDR1 is WNHNN, CDR2 SYGVQD, per germline (reference sequence). This CDR3 spans 13 amino acids. The CDR3 nucleotides are TGCGCCAGCAGTGAGAGGGACAATCAGCCCCAGCATTTT. Amino acids: CASSERDNQPQHF.

The chain is built from TRBV11-2 and TRBJ2-3, with a tentative D call TRBD2 (6 bases). V lost 2 bases, J lost 0 bases, and 12 bases lay in between. Germline V CDR1 and CDR2: SGHAT, FQNNGV. The CDR3 extends over 16 amino acids. The CDR3 sequence: CASSLRPAGSTDTQYF. Written as DNA, the CDR3 is TGTGCCAGCAGCTTACGCCCAGCGGGCAGCACAGATACGCAGTATTTT.